This T cell receptor (beta chain) was recorded in a study of glioma-infiltrating T cells. This clonotype was seen ten or more times. Its antigen is still unknown. Using RNA template, CDR3s of TCR alpha and beta were amplified with iRepertoire arm-PCR. For one-step reverse transcription and amplification, about 85-400 ng of tissue mRNA or PBMC total RNA was used. TCRdb used MiXCR to reprocess the multiplex PCR reads, holding one entry per CDR3 protein. The data hold 40,000 or so distinct CDR3 sequences, with approximately 20% observed a single time. Study observations and caveats: Tissue and blood shared very few CDR3 sequences. Tissue-blood divergence was below expectation in non-neoplastic patients, above in gliomas.

The CDR3 runs 13 residues. Germline V gene lookup returns CDR1 MNHNS and CDR2 SASEGT. The V and J ends lost 3 bases and 5 bases respectively, with 11 bases between them. The chain has TRBV6-1 and TRBJ2-7, with D possibly being TRBD2 (5 bases). The source is a human donor with low-grade glioma or glioblastoma, undergoing nonglioma brain surgery, or in good health (not recorded which). The sample was glioma tissue, nonneoplastic brain tissue, or PBMCs (not recorded which). The CDR3 DNA follows: TGTGCCAGCAGTGATTGGGAGAGCGACGAGCAGTACGTC. Encoded protein: CASSDWESDEQYV.